This entry lists 7 T cell receptor beta chains sequenced from one sample in a study of spatial heterogeneity in lung cancer. TCRdb re-analysed the 5' RACE reads in MiXCR, keeping a single row per CDR3 protein. The data show 75,000 or so distinct CDR3 sequences, with about 8% seen just once and under 8% held by the top ten. Documented time point: sample taken at primary tumor resection. The sample in question was PBMCs, obtained at surgery. All receptors derive from a male donor with early-stage non-small cell lung cancer.

This clonotype was counted at least ten times. V usage is TRBV29-1 and J usage is TRBJ2-2; D gene unclear. The length of the CDR3 is 12 residues. Trimming removed 7 bases at V and 6 bases at J, with 12 bases between. Per the germline V gene, CDR1 is SQVTM and CDR2 is ANQGSEA. The DNA of the CDR3 is TGCAGCGCAGCCATAATCCCCGGGGAGCTGTTTTTT. Protein sequence: CSAAIIPGELFF.

This clonotype was recorded at least ten times. The V and J genes are TRBV6-6 and TRBJ1-1; D unclear. CDR3 size: 14 residues. Germline V lookup: CDR1 MNHNY, CDR2 SVGAGI (reference sequence). The germline V and J ends were trimmed by 2 bases and 2 bases, with 9 bases remaining between them. CDR3 DNA: TGTGCCAGCAGTTACCGTGGACCCAACACTGAAGCTTTCTTT. This translates into CASSYRGPNTEAFF.

This clonotype was found a few times. V and J are TRBV20-1 and TRBJ1-1; the match to TRBD1 covers 9 bases. The V segment lost 3 bases and the J segment 4 bases; nucleotides outside the gene matches: 6. The CDR3 runs to 14 residues. Germline CDR1 is DFQATT and CDR2 is SNEGSKA (reference sequence). The CDR3 DNA follows: TGCAGTGCTAGGCCGGGACAGGGTGTCACTGAAGCTTTCTTT. Protein sequence: CSARPGQGVTEAFF.

This clonotype was observed many times. The rearrangement uses TRBV6-7 and TRBJ2-5; D is undetermined. TRBV6-7 is placed among ORFs of uncertain function. The CDR3 loop spans 15 amino acids. Trimming took 2 bases from V and 2 from J, leaving 12 bases between them. CDR3 coding DNA: TGTGCCAGCAGTTACGGCCCAGCGATTCAAGAGACCCAGTACTTC. Translation: CASSYGPAIQETQYF.

In its sample, this clonotype was seen many times. The V gene is TRBV18, the J gene TRBJ1-2; 7 bases fit TRBD1. J was trimmed by 0 bases and V by 4 bases; bases with no gene match: 8. The germline V gene has CDR1 KGHSH and CDR2 LQKENI. The CDR3 runs to 16 residues. CDR3 sequence (DNA): TGTGCCAGCTCACGAGAAGCGGGACAGTCTAACTATGGCTACACCTTC. The encoded protein is CASSREAGQSNYGYTF.

This clonotype was detected only a few times. The chain links TRBV25-1 to TRBJ1-2, with D possibly being TRBD1 (5 bases). The germline V and J ends were trimmed by 8 bases and 3 bases, with 13 bases remaining between them. CDR3 length equals 13 residues. Germline CDR1 and CDR2: MGHDK and SYGVNS. The CDR3 bases are TGTGCCAGCTCTAGGGGAATCTACTATGGCTACACCTTC. This sequence encodes CASSRGIYYGYTF.

This clonotype has a count of ten or more. The chain links TRBV4-1 to TRBJ2-1; a possible D gene is TRBD1 (5 bases). There are 16 residues in the CDR3. With 2 bases removed from V and 8 bases from J, the gap between germline ends came to 19 bases. Germline lookup yields CDR1 MGHRA and CDR2 YSYEKL. The CDR3 DNA reads as TGCGCCAGCAGCCAATTCCCCCAGATAGGGGCGGATGAGCAGTTCTTC. Translated, it gives CASSQFPQIGADEQFF.